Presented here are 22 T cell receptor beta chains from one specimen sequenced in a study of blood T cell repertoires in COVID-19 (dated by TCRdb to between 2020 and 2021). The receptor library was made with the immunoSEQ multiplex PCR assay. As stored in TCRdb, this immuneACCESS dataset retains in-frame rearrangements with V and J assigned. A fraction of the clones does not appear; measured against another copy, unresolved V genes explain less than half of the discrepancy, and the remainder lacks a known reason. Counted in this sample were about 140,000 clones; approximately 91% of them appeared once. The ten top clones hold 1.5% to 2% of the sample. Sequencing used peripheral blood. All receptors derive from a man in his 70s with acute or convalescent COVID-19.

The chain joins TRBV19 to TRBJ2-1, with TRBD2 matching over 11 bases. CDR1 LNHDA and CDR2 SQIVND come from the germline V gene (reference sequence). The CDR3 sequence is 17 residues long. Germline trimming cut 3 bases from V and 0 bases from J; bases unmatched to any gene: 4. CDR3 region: CASSILAGGLSYNEQFF. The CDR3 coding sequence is TGTGCCAGTAGTATCCTAGCGGGAGGTCTCTCCTACAATGAGCAGTTCTTC.

Written as DNA, the CDR3 is TGTGCCAGCAGGCCTGAGTCAGATACGCAGTATTTT. This translates into CASRPESDTQYF. This sequence joins TRBV2 and TRBJ2-3; D unclear. The CDR3 runs 12 residues. Germline CDR1 is SNHLY and CDR2 is FYNNEI. The V end lost 6 bases, the J end lost 4 bases, and 8 bases lay between the germline ends.

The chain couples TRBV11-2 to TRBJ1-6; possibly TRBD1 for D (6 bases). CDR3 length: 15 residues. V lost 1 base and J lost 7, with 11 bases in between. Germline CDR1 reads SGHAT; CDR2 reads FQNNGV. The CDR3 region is CASSLGYRGNSPLHF. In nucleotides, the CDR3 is TGTGCCAGCAGCTTAGGATATAGGGGGAATTCACCCCTCCACTTT.

CDR3 sequence (DNA): TGCGCCAGCAGCCAAGAAAGTAGAGGGCTTGGCTCACCCCTCCACTTT. The encoded protein is CASSQESRGLGSPLHF. This rearrangement joins TRBV4-1 to TRBJ1-6; D is ambiguous. CDR1 is MGHRA, CDR2 YSYEKL, per germline. This CDR3 has 16 amino acids. V was shortened by 0 bases and J by 10 bases, with 16 bases between the two germline ends.

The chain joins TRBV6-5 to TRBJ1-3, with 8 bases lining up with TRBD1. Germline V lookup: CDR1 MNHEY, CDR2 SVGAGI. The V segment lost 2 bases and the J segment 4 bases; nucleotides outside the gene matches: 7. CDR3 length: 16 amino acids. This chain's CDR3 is CASSYSGQGAGNTIYF. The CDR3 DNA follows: TGTGCCAGCAGTTACAGTGGACAGGGAGCAGGAAACACCATATATTTT.

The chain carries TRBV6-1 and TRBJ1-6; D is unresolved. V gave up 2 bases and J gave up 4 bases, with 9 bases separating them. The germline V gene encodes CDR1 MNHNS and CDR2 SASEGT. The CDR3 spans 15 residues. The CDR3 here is CASSERGGYNSPLHF. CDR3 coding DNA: TGTGCCAGCAGTGAACGAGGAGGTTATAATTCACCCCTCCACTTT.

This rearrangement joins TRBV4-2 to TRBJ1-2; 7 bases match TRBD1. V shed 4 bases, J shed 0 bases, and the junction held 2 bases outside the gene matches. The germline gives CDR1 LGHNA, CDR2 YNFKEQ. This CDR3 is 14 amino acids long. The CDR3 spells CASSRDRANYGYTF. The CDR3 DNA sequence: TGTGCCAGCAGCCGGGACAGAGCTAACTATGGCTACACCTTC.

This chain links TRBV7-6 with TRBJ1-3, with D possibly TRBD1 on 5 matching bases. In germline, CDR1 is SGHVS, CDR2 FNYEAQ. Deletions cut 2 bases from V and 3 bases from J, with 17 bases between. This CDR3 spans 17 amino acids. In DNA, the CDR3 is TGTGCCAGCAGCTTATCCTCGTCAGGGAATGGTGGAAACACCATATATTTT. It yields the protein CASSLSSSGNGGNTIYF.

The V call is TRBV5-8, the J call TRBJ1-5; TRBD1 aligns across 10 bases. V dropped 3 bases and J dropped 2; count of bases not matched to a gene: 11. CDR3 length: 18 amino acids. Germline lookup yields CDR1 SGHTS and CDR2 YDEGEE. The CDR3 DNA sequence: TGTGCCAGCAGCTCCGGGACAGGGGTTCATCATGGCAATCAGCCCCAGCATTTT. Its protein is CASSSGTGVHHGNQPQHF.

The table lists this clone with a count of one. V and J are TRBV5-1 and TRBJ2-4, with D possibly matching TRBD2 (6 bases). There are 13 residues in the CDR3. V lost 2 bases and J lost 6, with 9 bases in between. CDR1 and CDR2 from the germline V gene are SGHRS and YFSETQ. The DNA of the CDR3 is TGCGCCAGCAGCTTTGACGGGGGAAACATTCAGTACTTC. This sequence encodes CASSFDGGNIQYF.

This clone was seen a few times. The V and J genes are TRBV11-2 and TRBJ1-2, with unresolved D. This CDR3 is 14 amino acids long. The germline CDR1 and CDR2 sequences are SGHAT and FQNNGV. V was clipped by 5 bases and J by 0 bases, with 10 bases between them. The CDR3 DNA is TGTGCCAGCAGCCCGATGCGGGCTAACTATGGCTACACCTTC. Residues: CASSPMRANYGYTF. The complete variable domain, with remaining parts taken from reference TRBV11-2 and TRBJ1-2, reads EAGVAQSPRYKIIEKRQSVAFWCNPISGHATLYWYQQILGQGPKLLIQFQNNGVVDDSQLPKDRFSAERLKGVDSTLKIQPAKLEDSAVYLCASSPMRANYGYTFGSGTRLTVV.

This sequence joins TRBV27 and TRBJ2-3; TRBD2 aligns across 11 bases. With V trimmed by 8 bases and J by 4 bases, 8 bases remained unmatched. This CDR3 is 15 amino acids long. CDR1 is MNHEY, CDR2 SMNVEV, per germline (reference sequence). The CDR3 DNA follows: TGTGCCAGCGGGGGGCAGGGACTAGCGGCAGATACGCAGTATTTT. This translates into CASGGQGLAADTQYF.

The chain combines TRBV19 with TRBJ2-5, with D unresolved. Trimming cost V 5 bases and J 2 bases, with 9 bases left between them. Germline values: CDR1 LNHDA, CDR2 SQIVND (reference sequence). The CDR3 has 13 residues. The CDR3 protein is CASSEVLQETQYF. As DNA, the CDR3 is TGTGCCAGTAGTGAGGTATTACAAGAGACCCAGTACTTC.

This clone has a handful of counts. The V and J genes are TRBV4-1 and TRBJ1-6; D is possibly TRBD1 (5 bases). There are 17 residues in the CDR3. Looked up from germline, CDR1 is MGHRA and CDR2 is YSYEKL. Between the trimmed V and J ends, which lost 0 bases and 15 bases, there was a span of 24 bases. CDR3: CASSQDYGQGWNWGLHF. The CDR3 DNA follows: TGCGCCAGCAGCCAAGATTACGGTCAGGGCTGGAATTGGGGCCTCCACTTT.

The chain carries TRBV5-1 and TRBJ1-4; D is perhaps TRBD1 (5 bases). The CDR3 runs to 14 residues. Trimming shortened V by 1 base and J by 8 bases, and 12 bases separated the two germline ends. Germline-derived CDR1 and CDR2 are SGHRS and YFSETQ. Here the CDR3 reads CASSLQGKGEKLFF. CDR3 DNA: TGCGCCAGCAGCTTGCAGGGAAAAGGCGAAAAACTGTTTTTT.

CDR3 bases: TGTGCCAGCAGCTCTCAGCGGGGTAGGCAGCCCCAGCATTTT. Translating gives CASSSQRGRQPQHF. The chain links TRBV28 to TRBJ1-5; unclear D gene. Germline V lookup: CDR1 MDHEN, CDR2 SYDVKM. Trimming stripped 6 bases from V and 7 bases from J, with 16 bases between. CDR3 length: 14 amino acids.

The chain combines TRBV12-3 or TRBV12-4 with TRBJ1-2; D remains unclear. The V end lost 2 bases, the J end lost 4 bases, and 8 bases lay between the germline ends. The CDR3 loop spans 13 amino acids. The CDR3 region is CASSLSEFYGYTF. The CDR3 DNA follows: TGTGCCAGCAGTTTAAGCGAATTCTATGGCTACACCTTC.

Here the CDR3 reads CASLQTAATEAFF. CDR3 in DNA: TGTGCCAGCTTACAAACAGCGGCCACTGAAGCTTTCTTT. The chain uses TRBV18 and TRBJ1-1; D is undetermined. CDR1 and CDR2 (germline): KGHSH, LQKENI. V lost 7 bases, J lost 4 bases, and 13 bases lay in between. CDR3 length: 13 residues.

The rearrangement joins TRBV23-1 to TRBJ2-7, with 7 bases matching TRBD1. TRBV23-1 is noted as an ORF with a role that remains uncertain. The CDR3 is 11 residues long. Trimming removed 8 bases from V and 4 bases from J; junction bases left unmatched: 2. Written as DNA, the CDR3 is TGCGCCAGCGGGACAGATTACGAGCAGTACTTC. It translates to CASGTDYEQYF.

CDR3 residues: CASKQQGRAFF. The CDR3 DNA is TGTGCCAGCAAGCAACAGGGTAGAGCTTTCTTT. The V and J genes are TRBV6-5 and TRBJ1-1; tentative D call: TRBD1 (6 bases). This CDR3 has 11 residues. Trimming took off 7 bases at V and 10 bases at J, with 13 bases between the two ends. Germline CDR1 MNHEY, CDR2 SVGAGI.

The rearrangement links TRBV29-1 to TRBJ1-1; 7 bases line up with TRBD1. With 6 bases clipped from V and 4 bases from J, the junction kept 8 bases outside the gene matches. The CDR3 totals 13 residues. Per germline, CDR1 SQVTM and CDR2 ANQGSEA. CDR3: CSVTGVGGTEAFF. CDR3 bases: TGCAGCGTAACAGGGGTGGGTGGCACTGAAGCTTTCTTT.

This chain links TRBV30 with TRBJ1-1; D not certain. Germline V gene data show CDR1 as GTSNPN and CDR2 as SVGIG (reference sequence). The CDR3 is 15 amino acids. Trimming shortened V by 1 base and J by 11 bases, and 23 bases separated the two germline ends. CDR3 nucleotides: TGTGCCTGGAGTGCCCCCAGACTAGGCATAAAGAGGGCTTTCTTT. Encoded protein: CAWSAPRLGIKRAFF.